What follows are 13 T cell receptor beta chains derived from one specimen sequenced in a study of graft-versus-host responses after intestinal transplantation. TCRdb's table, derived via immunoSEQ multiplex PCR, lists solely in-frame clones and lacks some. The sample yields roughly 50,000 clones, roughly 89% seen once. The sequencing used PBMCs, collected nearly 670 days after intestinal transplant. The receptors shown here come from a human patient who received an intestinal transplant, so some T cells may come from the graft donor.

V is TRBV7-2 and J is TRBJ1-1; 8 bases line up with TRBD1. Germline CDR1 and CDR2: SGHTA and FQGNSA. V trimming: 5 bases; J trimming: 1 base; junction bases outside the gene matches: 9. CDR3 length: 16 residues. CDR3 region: CASSPGVGQANTEAFF. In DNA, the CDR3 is TGTGCCAGCAGCCCGGGGGTGGGACAGGCGAACACTGAAGCTTTCTTT.

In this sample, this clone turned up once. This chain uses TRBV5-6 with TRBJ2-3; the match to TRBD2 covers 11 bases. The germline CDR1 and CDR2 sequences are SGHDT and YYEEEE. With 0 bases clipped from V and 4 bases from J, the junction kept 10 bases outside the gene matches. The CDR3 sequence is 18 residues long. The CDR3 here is CASSLGPPSGGSPDTQYF. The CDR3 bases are TGTGCCAGCAGCTTGGGTCCGCCTAGCGGGGGGTCCCCAGATACGCAGTATTTT.

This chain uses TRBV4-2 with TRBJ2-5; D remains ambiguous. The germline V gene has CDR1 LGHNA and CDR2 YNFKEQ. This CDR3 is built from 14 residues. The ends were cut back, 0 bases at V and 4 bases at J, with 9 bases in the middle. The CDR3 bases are TGTGCCAGCAGCCAAGATTTGGTAGGAGAGACCCAGTACTTC. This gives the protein CASSQDLVGETQYF.

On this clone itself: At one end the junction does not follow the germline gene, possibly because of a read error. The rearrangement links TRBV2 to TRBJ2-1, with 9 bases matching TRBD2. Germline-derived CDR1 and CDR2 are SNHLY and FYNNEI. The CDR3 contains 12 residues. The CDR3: CVDLAGNNEQFF. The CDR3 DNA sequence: TGCGTCGATCTAGCGGGAAACAATGAGCAGTTCTTC. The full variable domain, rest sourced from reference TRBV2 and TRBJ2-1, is EPEVTQTPSHQVTQMGQEVILRCVPISNHLYFYWYRQILGQKVEFLVSFYNNEISEKSEIFDDQFSVERPDGSNFTLKIRSTKLEDSAMYFCVDLAGNNEQFFGPGTRLTVL.

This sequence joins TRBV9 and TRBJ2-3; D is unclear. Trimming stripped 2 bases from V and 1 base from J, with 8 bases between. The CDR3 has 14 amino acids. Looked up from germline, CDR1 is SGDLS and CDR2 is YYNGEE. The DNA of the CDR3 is TGTGCCAGCAGCGTCCTTGGGGGCACAGATACGCAGTATTTT. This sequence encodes CASSVLGGTDTQYF. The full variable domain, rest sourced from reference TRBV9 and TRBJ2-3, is DSGVTQTPKHLITATGQRVTLRCSPRSGDLSVYWYQQSLDQGLQFLIQYYNGEERAKGNILERFSAQQFPDLHSELNLSSLELGDSALYFCASSVLGGTDTQYFGPGTRLTVL.

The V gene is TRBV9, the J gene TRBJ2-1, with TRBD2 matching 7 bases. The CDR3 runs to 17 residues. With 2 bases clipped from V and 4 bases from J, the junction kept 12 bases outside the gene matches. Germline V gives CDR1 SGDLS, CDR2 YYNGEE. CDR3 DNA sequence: TGTGCCAGCAGCGTTAAAAGAGTTGGGGGGGATTACAATGAGCAGTTCTTC. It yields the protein CASSVKRVGGDYNEQFF.

CDR3 region: CASSPSTESNSPLHF. The CDR3 DNA reads TGTGCCAGCTCACCCTCTACAGAGAGTAATTCACCCCTCCACTTT. This chain connects TRBV18 to TRBJ1-6; D remains unclear. The CDR3 extends over 15 amino acids. Germline CDR1 is KGHSH and CDR2 is LQKENI. With 3 bases removed from V and 6 bases from J, the gap between germline ends came to 12 bases.

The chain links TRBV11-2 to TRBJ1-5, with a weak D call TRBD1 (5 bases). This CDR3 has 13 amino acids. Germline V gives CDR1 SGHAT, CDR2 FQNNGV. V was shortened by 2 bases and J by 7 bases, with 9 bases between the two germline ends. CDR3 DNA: TGTGCCAGCAGCTTACGAGAGGGGCAGCCCCAGCATTTT. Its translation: CASSLREGQPQHF. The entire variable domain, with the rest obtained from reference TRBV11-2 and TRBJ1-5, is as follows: EAGVAQSPRYKIIEKRQSVAFWCNPISGHATLYWYQQILGQGPKLLIQFQNNGVVDDSQLPKDRFSAERLKGVDSTLKIQPAKLEDSAVYLCASSLREGQPQHFGDGTRLSIL.

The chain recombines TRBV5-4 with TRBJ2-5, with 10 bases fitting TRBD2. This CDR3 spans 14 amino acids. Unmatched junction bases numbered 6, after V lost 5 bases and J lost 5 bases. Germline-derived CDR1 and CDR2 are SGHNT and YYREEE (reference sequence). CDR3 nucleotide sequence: TGTGCCAGCAGGGCTAGCGGGGGTGTGGAGACCCAGTACTTC. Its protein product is CASRASGGVETQYF.

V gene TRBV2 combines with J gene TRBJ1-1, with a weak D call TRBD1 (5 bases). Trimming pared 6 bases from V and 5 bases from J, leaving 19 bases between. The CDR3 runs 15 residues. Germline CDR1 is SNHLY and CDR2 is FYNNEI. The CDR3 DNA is TGTGCCAGCAGCCGGGGCGGGGGGTTACGAACTGAAGCTTTCTTT. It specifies CASSRGGGLRTEAFF.

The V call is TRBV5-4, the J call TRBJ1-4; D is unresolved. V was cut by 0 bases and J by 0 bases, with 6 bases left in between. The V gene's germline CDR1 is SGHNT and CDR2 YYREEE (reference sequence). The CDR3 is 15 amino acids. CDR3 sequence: CASSLVGATNEKLFF. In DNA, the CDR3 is TGTGCCAGCAGCTTGGTCGGCGCAACTAATGAAAAACTGTTTTTT. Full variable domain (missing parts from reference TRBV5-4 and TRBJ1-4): ETGVTQSPTHLIKTRGQQVTLRCSSQSGHNTVSWYQQALGQGPQFIFQYYREEENGRGNFPPRFSGLQFPNYSSELNVNALELDDSALYLCASSLVGATNEKLFFGSGTQLSVL.

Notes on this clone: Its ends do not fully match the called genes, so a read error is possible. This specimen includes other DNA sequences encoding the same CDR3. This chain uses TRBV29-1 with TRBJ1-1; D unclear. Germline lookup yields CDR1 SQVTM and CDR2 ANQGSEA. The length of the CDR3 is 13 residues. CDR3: CSAWEIMNTEAFF. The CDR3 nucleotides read TGCAGCGCCTGGGAGATCATGAACACTGAGGCTTTCTTT.

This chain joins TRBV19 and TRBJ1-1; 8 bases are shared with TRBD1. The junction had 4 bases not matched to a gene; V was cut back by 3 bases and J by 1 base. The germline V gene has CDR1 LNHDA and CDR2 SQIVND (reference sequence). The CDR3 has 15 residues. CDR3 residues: CASSILGQGNTEAFF. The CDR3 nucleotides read TGTGCCAGTAGTATTTTAGGACAGGGGAACACTGAAGCTTTCTTT.